These T cell receptor beta chains were read from a single sample in a study of T cells after yellow fever vaccination. TCRdb fed the 5' RACE reads into MiXCR, producing one record per CDR3 protein. The table shows a few hundred thousand distinct CDR3 sequences, with approximately 3.3% occurring only once. The sequences come from CD4+ T cells sorted from PBMCs, collected 10 days after the yellow fever booster vaccination. The receptors derive from a man younger than 35 who received the YFV17D yellow fever vaccine. Both conserved end residues are part of each CDR3. Rows may omit the clone size; those that give it use once, few, many or a size class.

v_call clone_size cdr3_aa
TRBV18 many CASSPPGVWEQYF
TRBV28 few CASSLFRYNSPLHF
TRBV20-1 few CSAIKQGGETQYF
TRBV5-1 - CASSLDPGSNQPQHF
TRBV25-1 - CASSELRGGPYNEQFF
TRBV5-1 - CASSFSAGLNSPLHF
TRBV21-1 many CASSKSGSRSDYEQYF
TRBV7-3 - CASSLLGGANYGYTF
TRBV12-3/TRBV12-4 many CASSLRGRRNYGYTF
TRBV6-1 - CASSQRGRRTGYTF
TRBV7-9 few CASSLSGGVNTEAFF
TRBV20-1 - CSASDRRDNEQFF
TRBV7-9 many CASSRGTGGTGELFF
TRBV5-1 many CASSRTGDYGYTF
TRBV5-1 - CASSEGQGVAGELFF
TRBV20-1 many CSANNVGADTQYF
TRBV3-1 few CASSQDHGETQYF
TRBV7-2 many CASSPYRGLEYNEQFF
TRBV5-1 many CASSLVLSNEQFF
TRBV5-4 - CASSPRTSGGALETQYF
TRBV4-3 many CASSRVVGGETQYF
TRBV10-3 many CAISESTPQGAASEETQYF
TRBV18 many CASSLGQPSGELFF
TRBV6-2/TRBV6-3 - CASSSGLAGEGEQFF
TRBV2 few CASRGLAGAYNEQFF
TRBV7-2 many CASRRDGSYEQYF
TRBV29-1 few CSVILLDRGGGGYTF
TRBV7-8 - CASSTGGRGYNEQFF
TRBV9 many CASGGSRAYNEQFF
TRBV5-5 many CATTGDPGGTQYF
TRBV15 many CATSRQKYTEAFF
TRBV5-1 many CASSRDSNNSPLHF
TRBV7-2 - CARGGAYIEQFF
TRBV11-2 few CASSRTTKETQYF
TRBV7-8 - CASSLGLHNYGYTF
TRBV5-1 - CASSLLGNDEQFF
TRBV5-1 many CASSPGQGEGYTF
TRBV5-1 many CASSLGDRGQAGQETQYF
TRBV11-2 many CASSLNSRRDTQYF
TRBV7-2 many CASSPRAGDLSPLHF
TRBV6-2/TRBV6-3 many CASSPDRANTEAFF
TRBV6-5 many CASSSPHSQGTEAFF
TRBV10-1 - CASSRVLQRDTQYF